The rows below give T cell receptor beta chains drawn from one sample of a study of tumor-infiltrating lymphocytes in primary liver carcinoma. TCRdb used MiXCR to reprocess the multiplex PCR reads, holding one entry per CDR3 protein. The data show about 120,000 distinct CDR3 sequences, about 68% seen once. Sequenced: liver tumor tissue from sampling region 1. Receptors were obtained from an older woman with primary liver carcinoma and hepatitis B virus infection. CDR3s include the opening cysteine and the closing phenylalanine or tryptophan. The order of the fields is CDR3 length, V gene, J gene, D gene, clone size, CDR3 DNA, CDR3 protein. D genes are given only for firm matches. Clone size appears in some rows only: once, few, many, or a class for an expanded clone.

CDR3 length: 14
V gene: TRBV10-1
J gene: TRBJ2-1
D gene: TRBD2
clone size: many
CDR3 DNA: TGCGCCAGCAGTGATGGGGGGGCCTACAATGAGCAGTTCTTC
CDR3 protein: CASSDGGAYNEQFF

CDR3 length: 15
V gene: TRBV14
J gene: TRBJ2-5
D gene: TRBD1
clone size: many
CDR3 DNA: TGTGCCAGCAGCCGACAGGGGATGGTAAAAGAGACCCAGTACTTC
CDR3 protein: CASSRQGMVKETQYF

CDR3 length: 17
V gene: TRBV28
J gene: TRBJ2-1
D gene: TRBD2
clone size: few
CDR3 DNA: TGTGCCAGCAGTGCCGTTGGCGGGAGTCGGTCCTACAATGAGCAGTTCTTC
CDR3 protein: CASSAVGGSRSYNEQFF

CDR3 length: 14
V gene: TRBV11-2
J gene: TRBJ2-7
D gene: NA
clone size: NA
CDR3 DNA: TGTGCCAGCAGCCCACCGGGATCAATCTACGGGCAGTACTTC
CDR3 protein: CASSPPGSIYGQYF

CDR3 length: 13
V gene: TRBV11-2
J gene: TRBJ1-6
D gene: NA
clone size: medium-sized
CDR3 DNA: TGTGCCAGCAGCTTAGATCCGGGATCACCCCTCCACTTT
CDR3 protein: CASSLDPGSPLHF

CDR3 length: 15
V gene: TRBV6-5
J gene: TRBJ1-6
D gene: NA
clone size: many
CDR3 DNA: TGTGCCAGCAGTTATCGTATCCAGGGGACTTCACCCCTCCACTTT
CDR3 protein: CASSYRIQGTSPLHF

CDR3 length: 14
V gene: TRBV12-3/TRBV12-4
J gene: TRBJ1-5
D gene: NA
clone size: many
CDR3 DNA: TGTGCCAGCAGTCCTCCGGGTGGAGTACAGCCCCAGCATTTT
CDR3 protein: CASSPPGGVQPQHF

CDR3 length: 15
V gene: TRBV6-1
J gene: TRBJ1-6
D gene: NA
clone size: NA
CDR3 DNA: TGTGCCAGTAGTGAAAGAGGGACCTTAAAGTCACCCCTCCACTTT
CDR3 protein: CASSERGTLKSPLHF

CDR3 length: 13
V gene: TRBV28
J gene: TRBJ2-1
D gene: NA
clone size: few
CDR3 DNA: TGTGCCAGCAGTTCCCGATCATCCGGGAAAGCGTTCTTC
CDR3 protein: CASSSRSSGKAFF

CDR3 length: 15
V gene: TRBV7-8
J gene: TRBJ2-5
D gene: NA
clone size: NA
CDR3 DNA: TGTGCCTGCAGCTTAGGGGGACCCACGCAAGAGACCCAGTACTTC
CDR3 protein: CACSLGGPTQETQYF

CDR3 length: 14
V gene: TRBV10-3
J gene: TRBJ2-1
D gene: NA
clone size: many
CDR3 DNA: TGTGCGTCCGGCTCGGGGAACTCCTACAATGAGCAGTTCTTC
CDR3 protein: CASGSGNSYNEQFF

CDR3 length: 14
V gene: TRBV10-3
J gene: TRBJ2-7
D gene: NA
clone size: once
CDR3 DNA: TGTGCCGCACTGCCCTCTGATAGCTCCTACGAGCAGTACTTC
CDR3 protein: CAALPSDSSYEQYF

CDR3 length: 14
V gene: TRBV5-1
J gene: TRBJ2-2
D gene: NA
clone size: few
CDR3 DNA: TGCGCCAGCAGGCCCGGGAGTCAAGCCGGGGAGCTGTTTTTT
CDR3 protein: CASRPGSQAGELFF

CDR3 length: 14
V gene: TRBV12-3/TRBV12-4
J gene: TRBJ1-1
D gene: TRBD1
clone size: NA
CDR3 DNA: TGTGCCAACAGCCAGGACGACAGGGACACTGAAGCTTTCTTT
CDR3 protein: CANSQDDRDTEAFF

CDR3 length: 15
V gene: TRBV12-3/TRBV12-4
J gene: TRBJ2-5
D gene: TRBD1
clone size: many
CDR3 DNA: TGTGCCAGCAGTGATGCCGGGACAGGGCAAGAGACCCAGTACTTC
CDR3 protein: CASSDAGTGQETQYF

CDR3 length: 15
V gene: TRBV12-3/TRBV12-4
J gene: TRBJ2-1
D gene: NA
clone size: many
CDR3 DNA: TGTGCCAGCAACAACGGGGGAGAGGGGTACAATGAGCAGTTCTTC
CDR3 protein: CASNNGGEGYNEQFF

CDR3 length: 15
V gene: TRBV4-2
J gene: TRBJ2-1
D gene: TRBD2
clone size: NA
CDR3 DNA: TGTGCCAGCAGCCCCTTAGGACTAGCGATCGATGAACAGTCCTTC
CDR3 protein: CASSPLGLAIDEQSF

CDR3 length: 14
V gene: TRBV7-2
J gene: TRBJ2-7
D gene: TRBD1
clone size: NA
CDR3 DNA: TGTGCCAGCAGCTGGACCGGGACAGCTTACGAGCAGTACTTC
CDR3 protein: CASSWTGTAYEQYF

CDR3 length: 17
V gene: TRBV29-1
J gene: TRBJ2-3
D gene: NA
clone size: NA
CDR3 DNA: TGCAGCGTTGAAGGTTGGCTAGCTGGAAGCAACACAGATACGCGGTATTTT
CDR3 protein: CSVEGWLAGSNTDTRYF

CDR3 length: 14
V gene: TRBV10-3
J gene: TRBJ1-5
D gene: NA
clone size: many
CDR3 DNA: TGTGCCATCAGTGCGAGGGAGAGCAATCAGCCCCAGCATTTT
CDR3 protein: CAISARESNQPQHF

CDR3 length: 15
V gene: TRBV6-1
J gene: TRBJ2-5
D gene: NA
clone size: many
CDR3 DNA: TGTGCCAGCAGTGTAAACCCTGACAGCCAAGAGACCCAGTACTTC
CDR3 protein: CASSVNPDSQETQYF